The 20 T cell receptor beta chains below were found in one sample sequenced in a study of T cells after yellow fever vaccination. TCRdb re-called the 5' RACE reads with MiXCR, one entry per CDR3 protein. The repertoire holds some 240,000 distinct CDR3 sequences, with more than 3.5% as singletons. Specimen: PBMCs, collected 15 days after the yellow fever booster vaccination. The receptors originated from a young man who received the YFV17D yellow fever vaccine.

The sample holds many counts of this clonotype. This rearrangement joins TRBV7-2 to TRBJ1-6, with D uncertain. Trimming shortened V by 5 bases and J by 8 bases, and 7 bases separated the two germline ends. The CDR3 is 12 residues long. CDR1 is SGHTA and CDR2 is FQGNSA in the germline V gene. CDR3 in amino acids: CASSPTYSPLHF. DNA for the CDR3: TGTGCCAGCAGCCCCACCTATTCACCCCTCCACTTT. Full variable domain (outside the CDR3, taken from reference TRBV7-2 and TRBJ1-6): GAGVSQSPSNKVTEKGKDVELRCDPISGHTALYWYRQSLGQGLEFLIYFQGNSAPDKSGLPSDRFSAERTGGSVSTLTIQRTQQEDSAVYLCASSPTYSPLHFGNGTRLTVT.

The V and J genes are TRBV5-4 and TRBJ2-7; D is uncertain. The CDR3 loop spans 12 amino acids. V was pared by 4 bases and J by 6 bases, with 11 bases between. Germline assignment: CDR1 SGHNT and CDR2 YYREEE (reference sequence). The CDR3 loop reads CASSHGSGEQYF. The CDR3 DNA follows: TGTGCCAGCAGCCATGGGTCCGGCGAGCAGTACTTC.

This clonotype has a count of ten or more. The rearrangement joins TRBV18 to TRBJ2-4; 16 nucleotides agree with TRBD2. Per the germline V gene, CDR1 is KGHSH and CDR2 is LQKENI. The junction had 6 bases not matched to a gene; V was cut back by 3 bases and J by 4 bases. CDR3 length: 18 amino acids. CDR3 nucleotides: TGTGCCAGCTCACCCGGGACTAGCGGGGGGGCATCAAAAAACATTCAGTACTTC. It encodes CASSPGTSGGASKNIQYF. Using reference TRBV18 and TRBJ2-4 for the parts outside the CDR3, the full variable domain is NAGVMQNPRHLVRRRGQEARLRCSPMKGHSHVYWYRQLPEEGLKFMVYLQKENIIDESGMPKERFSAEFPKEGPSILRIQQVVRGDSAAYFCASSPGTSGGASKNIQYFGAGTRLSVL.

This clonotype was found many times. The rearrangement links TRBV27 to TRBJ2-1; the D is unclear. The ends were cut back, 2 bases at V and 1 base at J, with 6 bases in the middle. The CDR3 totals 14 residues. CDR1 is MNHEY and CDR2 is SMNVEV in the germline V gene (reference sequence). CDR3 nucleotide sequence: TGTGCCAGCAGTTTAGCCAGTTCCTACAATGAGCAGTTCTTC. This sequence encodes CASSLASSYNEQFF.

This clonotype was observed a single time. This sequence may be a read error, since a much larger clone differs from it by one base. The V call is TRBV19, the J call TRBJ2-5; a weak D match, TRBD2 (5 bases). This CDR3 comprises 12 residues. The germline V gene encodes CDR1 LNHDA and CDR2 SQIVND (reference sequence). The CDR3 nucleotides read TGTGCCAGTTCCGGCGGGTTGGAGACCAAGTACTTC. This translates into CASSGGLETKYF.

This clonotype was seen at least ten times. CDR3 residues: CASSYSATGGRTGELFF. CDR3 bases: TGTGCCAGCAGTTACTCAGCGACGGGGGGGAGGACCGGGGAGCTGTTTTTT. This sequence joins TRBV6-5 and TRBJ2-2, with 8 bases identical to TRBD2. This CDR3 has 17 residues. The germline V gene encodes CDR1 MNHEY and CDR2 SVGAGI. The ends lost 0 bases at V and 5 bases at J; junction bases unmatched: 8.

This clonotype was recorded many times. V is TRBV29-1 and J is TRBJ2-2; D remains unclear. The V and J ends lost 5 bases and 5 bases respectively, with 15 bases between them. The CDR3 extends over 14 amino acids. The germline V gene encodes CDR1 SQVTM and CDR2 ANQGSEA. The CDR3 loop reads CSVPQYGDTGELFF. In nucleotides, the CDR3 is TGCAGCGTTCCTCAATATGGGGATACCGGGGAGCTGTTTTTT.

This clonotype has at least ten counts. J is TRBJ1-5 and V is TRBV12-3 or TRBV12-4; 7 bases match TRBD1. This CDR3 is built from 17 residues. V shed 3 bases, J shed 7 bases, and the junction held 15 bases outside the gene matches. CDR3 nucleotides: TGTGCCAGCAGTTTCTTAGGGGGCAGAGGGCTGGGGCAGCCCCAGCATTTT. It translates to CASSFLGGRGLGQPQHF.

This clonotype was observed many times. J is TRBJ1-3 and V is TRBV6-2 or TRBV6-3; no definite D call. V lost 4 bases and J lost 4, with 11 bases in between. The CDR3 sequence is 14 residues long. Germline CDR1 reads MNHEY; CDR2 reads SVGEGT. The CDR3 here is CASSSLAGGNTIYF. Written as DNA, the CDR3 is TGTGCCAGCAGTTCCCTCGCCGGGGGAAACACCATATATTTT.

On this clonotype itself: This may stem from a read error, because a much larger clone lies one nucleotide away. The rearrangement links TRBV12-3 or TRBV12-4 to TRBJ2-5; a possible D gene is TRBD1 (6 bases). The V end was cut by 0 bases, the J end by 3 bases, with 14 bases between. The CDR3 runs 16 residues. The CDR3 here is CASSLAPPGVKETQYF. CDR3 sequence (DNA): TGTGCCAGCAGTTTAGCGCCTCCAGGGGTAAAAGAGACCCAGTACTTC.

The sample holds many counts of this clonotype. The rearrangement joins TRBV12-3 or TRBV12-4 to TRBJ2-1; 9 bases agree with TRBD2. The V and J ends lost 8 bases and 5 bases, in that order; junction bases with no gene match: 7. CDR3 length equals 14 residues. CDR3 in DNA: TGTGCCAGCTTCCTGGGACTAGCCCACAATGAGCAGTTCTTC. As protein: CASFLGLAHNEQFF.

This clonotype occurred many times. J is TRBJ2-5 and V is TRBV9; D might be TRBD2 (5 bases). The CDR3 contains 15 residues. Germline assignment: CDR1 SGDLS and CDR2 YYNGEE. Trimming shortened V by 0 bases and J by 5 bases, and 14 bases separated the two germline ends. CDR3 loop: CASSVGVSVGETQYF. CDR3 DNA sequence: TGTGCCAGCAGCGTAGGGGTTAGCGTCGGGGAGACCCAGTACTTC.

This clonotype was found many times. This chain uses TRBV6-5 with TRBJ2-3, with TRBD1 matching over 9 bases. Germline CDR1 MNHEY, CDR2 SVGAGI. The CDR3 is 19 residues long. The V gene end was trimmed by 8 bases and the J gene end by 0 bases; junction bases not matched to a gene: 18. DNA of the CDR3: TGTGCCAGCCAGGGGATGGGGGTCGACAGGGGGTTGAGCACAGATACGCAGTATTTT. Translating gives CASQGMGVDRGLSTDTQYF.

The sample holds many counts of this clonotype. V and J are TRBV6-5 and TRBJ1-2, with 9 bases that match TRBD1. V was pared by 5 bases and J by 4 bases, with 8 bases of the junction left unmatched. The CDR3 sequence is 15 residues long. In germline, CDR1 is MNHEY, CDR2 SVGAGI. This CDR3 reads CASSLPGQGSYGYTF. CDR3 nucleotide sequence: TGTGCCAGCAGTCTGCCGGGACAGGGCTCCTATGGCTACACCTTC.

In its sample, this clonotype was seen many times. This chain connects TRBV10-3 to TRBJ2-1, with TRBD2 matching 12 bases. This CDR3 is built from 14 residues. Per the germline V gene, CDR1 is ENHRY and CDR2 is SYGVKD. With 6 bases clipped from V and 5 bases from J, the junction kept 2 bases outside the gene matches. The CDR3 sequence: CAIRRTSGDNEQFF. CDR3 in DNA: TGTGCCATCAGGAGGACTAGCGGGGACAATGAGCAGTTCTTC.

This clonotype was seen repeatedly, ten times or more. This chain uses TRBV9 with TRBJ2-2; 10 bases line up with TRBD2. CDR3 size: 15 residues. Trimming removed 7 bases from V and 5 bases from J; junction bases left unmatched: 8. Germline V CDR1 and CDR2: SGDLS, YYNGEE. CDR3 loop: CASHPSGGNTGELFF. DNA for the CDR3: TGTGCCAGCCACCCTAGCGGGGGTAATACCGGGGAGCTGTTTTTT.

The V and J genes are TRBV5-1 and TRBJ2-7; 8 positions match TRBD1. This CDR3 is 12 amino acids long. Germline lookup yields CDR1 SGHRS and CDR2 YFSETQ. The junction had 6 bases not matched to a gene; V was cut back by 7 bases and J by 6 bases. This chain's CDR3 is CASRQGFGEQYF. The CDR3 DNA reads TGCGCCAGCCGACAGGGGTTTGGCGAGCAGTACTTC.

This clonotype was counted ten times or more. V and J are TRBV6-6 and TRBJ1-1; D perhaps matches TRBD1 (6 bases). CDR3 length: 14 amino acids. V lost 6 bases to trimming and J lost 2 bases, with 13 bases between them. Germline-derived CDR1 and CDR2 are MNHNY and SVGAGI (reference sequence). The CDR3 DNA is TGTGCCAGCAGCCAGGGACAATATAACACTGAAGCTTTCTTT. Amino acid sequence: CASSQGQYNTEAFF.

V gene TRBV5-1 combines with J gene TRBJ2-5, with D maybe TRBD1 (5 bases). The germline V gene encodes CDR1 SGHRS and CDR2 YFSETQ. V shed 1 base and J shed 5 bases, with 15 bases lying between them. The length of the CDR3 is 15 residues. CDR3 bases: TGCGCCAGCAGCTTGATCCCCAGGGATGGGGAGACCCAGTACTTC. This gives the protein CASSLIPRDGETQYF.

As regards this clonotype: A much larger clone lies one base from this, so it may be a read error. This chain uses TRBV1 with TRBJ2-4. TRBV1 is a pseudogene. The length of the CDR3 is 14 residues. DNA for the CDR3: TGCACCAGCAGCCCGATGTATAGCAAAAACATTCAGTACTTC. Translated: CTSSPMYSKNIQYF.